One and the same sample provided the 31 T cell receptor beta chains below, sequenced in a study of PD-1 blockade in classical Hodgkin lymphoma. The repertoire was sequenced with immunoSEQ multiplex PCR; TCRdb's copy has only in-frame clones and lacks some. The table has tens of thousands of clones, roughly 73% seen once. Time point described: cycle 4 day 1 (C4D1), after 6 weeks of nivolumab. Patients all relapsed after autologous stem cell transplantation, and there was variation in brentuximab vedotin exposure. This specimen consisted of peripheral blood mononuclear cells (PBMCs), obtained before the fourth cycle of nivolumab. The source is a human donor with classical Hodgkin lymphoma.

The genes are TRBV2 and TRBJ1-1; maybe TRBD1 (6 bases). CDR3 length: 14 amino acids. In germline, CDR1 is SNHLY, CDR2 FYNNEI. The V end lost 4 bases, the J end lost 0 bases, and 9 bases lay between the germline ends. This CDR3 is CASSGQGMNTEAFF. In DNA form, the CDR3 reads TGTGCCAGCAGTGGTCAGGGGATGAACACTGAAGCTTTCTTT.

The chain has TRBV14 and TRBJ2-7, with 9 bases that match TRBD1. Trimming cost V 9 bases and J 5 bases; bases outside gene matches: 8. The CDR3 has 13 amino acids. Germline V gene sequence: CDR1 SGHDN, CDR2 FVKESK. CDR3 region: CARPGQGSHEQYF. CDR3 bases: TGTGCCAGACCGGGACAGGGAAGCCACGAGCAGTACTTC.

This clone appeared many times. This chain links TRBV27 with TRBJ1-2; TRBD1 aligns across 7 bases. V shed 5 bases and J 5 bases; nucleotides not matched to a gene: 8. CDR1 MNHEY and CDR2 SMNVEV come from the germline V gene (reference sequence). The CDR3 loop spans 14 amino acids. The CDR3 reads CASSHGQVKYGYTF. The CDR3 DNA follows: TGTGCCAGCAGTCATGGACAGGTCAAGTATGGCTACACCTTC.

The chain couples TRBV4-1 to TRBJ2-7; D remains unclear. Germline V gives CDR1 MGHRA, CDR2 YSYEKL. The CDR3 extends over 13 amino acids. V was trimmed by 0 bases and J by 10 bases, leaving 13 bases between them. The CDR3 nucleotides are TGCGCCAGCAGCCAAGAGGGGATTAGGGAACAGTACTTC. Its protein product is CASSQEGIREQYF.

This chain connects TRBV2 to TRBJ1-1, with 11 bases fitting TRBD1. The V gene end was trimmed by 3 bases and the J gene end by 9 bases; junction bases not matched to a gene: 6. The CDR3 is 14 amino acids. Germline lookup yields CDR1 SNHLY and CDR2 FYNNEI. The DNA of the CDR3 is TGTGCCAGCAGTGACCGGGACAGGGGGACTAAAGCTTTCTTT. As protein: CASSDRDRGTKAFF.

This chain joins TRBV18 and TRBJ2-5; no reliable D call. Per the germline V gene, CDR1 is KGHSH and CDR2 is LQKENI. V gave up 3 bases and J gave up 0 bases, with 2 bases separating them. The CDR3 spans 12 residues. The CDR3 is CASSPNQETQYF. As DNA, the CDR3 is TGTGCCAGCTCACCTAACCAAGAGACCCAGTACTTC.

V and J are TRBV20-1 and TRBJ2-7; tentatively, D is TRBD1 (5 bases). This CDR3 is 11 amino acids long. CDR1 and CDR2 (germline): DFQATT, SNEGSKA (reference sequence). V lost 3 bases to trimming and J lost 6 bases, with 9 bases between them. This chain's CDR3 is CSASFRVEQYF. DNA of the CDR3: TGCAGTGCTAGCTTCAGGGTCGAGCAGTACTTC.

The J gene is TRBJ2-7, the V gene TRBV4-3; D possibly corresponds to TRBD2 (6 bases). Trimming stripped 2 bases from V and 3 bases from J, with 20 bases between. The CDR3 spans 17 residues. The germline V gene encodes CDR1 LGHNA and CDR2 YSLEER. The CDR3 here is CASSQHSGGASYYEQYF. The CDR3 DNA is TGCGCCAGCAGCCAACACAGCGGAGGGGCCTCCTACTACGAGCAGTACTTC.

This CDR3 reads CASSLWGIPPNTIYF. CDR3 DNA: TGTGCCAGCAGTTTATGGGGAATTCCGCCGAACACCATATATTTT. The chain joins TRBV27 to TRBJ1-3; D call uncertain. CDR1 and CDR2 from the germline V gene are MNHEY and SMNVEV (reference sequence). The CDR3 runs 15 residues. The ends were cut back, 1 base at V and 7 bases at J, with 14 bases in the middle.

The chain uses TRBV19 and TRBJ2-7; D unresolved. The CDR3 runs 13 residues. Germline V CDR1 and CDR2: LNHDA, SQIVND (reference sequence). The ends were cut back, 10 bases at V and 1 base at J, with 14 bases in the middle. CDR3 sequence: CATSPRISYEQYF. The CDR3 bases are TGTGCCACCAGCCCCAGGATTTCCTACGAGCAGTACTTC.

This clone was counted a few times. The V gene is TRBV7-3, the J gene TRBJ2-1; 7 bases are shared with TRBD2. Per the germline V gene, CDR1 is SGHTA and CDR2 is FQGTGA. J was trimmed by 10 bases and V by 5 bases; bases with no gene match: 11. This CDR3 spans 14 amino acids. The CDR3 here is CASSPTSTSWEQFF. The CDR3 region has the DNA TGTGCCAGCAGCCCGACTAGCACCAGCTGGGAGCAGTTCTTC.

The chain is built from TRBV7-2 and TRBJ2-1; 10 positions match TRBD1. Germline CDR1 SGHTA, CDR2 FQGNSA. V was pared by 4 bases and J by 5 bases, with 2 bases of the junction left unmatched. The CDR3 runs to 14 residues. In DNA form, the CDR3 reads TGTGCCAGCAGCTCGGACAGGGGGAACAATGAGCAGTTCTTC. This codes for CASSSDRGNNEQFF.

In this sample, this clone turned up a few times. This chain connects TRBV10-3 to TRBJ2-5, with 8 nucleotides matching TRBD1. The CDR3 is made up of 15 amino acids. Germline CDR1 ENHRY, CDR2 SYGVKD. J lost 4 bases, V lost 4 bases, and 8 bases had no gene match. The CDR3 spells CAISVSQTGVETQYF. CDR3 nucleotide sequence: TGTGCCATCAGTGTCTCACAGACAGGGGTAGAGACCCAGTACTTC.

This chain links TRBV7-9 with TRBJ1-2; the match to TRBD1 covers 8 bases. This CDR3 has 12 amino acids. V gave up 2 bases and J gave up 7 bases; unmatched junction bases: 0. Germline V CDR1 and CDR2: SEHNR, FQNEAQ (reference sequence). CDR3 in DNA: TGTGCCAGCAGCTTACAGGGGGCTGGCTACACCTTC. Translating gives CASSLQGAGYTF. The whole variable domain, filled in from reference TRBV7-9 and TRBJ1-2, reads DTGVSQNPRHKITKRGQNVTFRCDPISEHNRLYWYRQTLGQGPEFLTYFQNEAQLEKSRLLSDRFSAERPKGSFSTLEIQRTEQGDSAMYLCASSLQGAGYTFGSGTRLTVV.

The rearrangement links TRBV7-3 to TRBJ2-3, with D perhaps matching TRBD2 (6 bases). This CDR3 spans 13 amino acids. The V end lost 7 bases, the J end lost 10 bases, and 18 bases lay between the germline ends. CDR1 SGHTA and CDR2 FQGTGA come from the germline V gene. The CDR3 reads CASIQNRGTSQYF. DNA for the CDR3: TGTGCCAGCATCCAGAACCGGGGGACCTCGCAGTATTTT.

V usage is TRBV9 and J usage is TRBJ2-5; 9 bases are shared with TRBD1. Trimming cost V 0 bases and J 4 bases; bases outside gene matches: 16. Germline assignment: CDR1 SGDLS and CDR2 YYNGEE. The CDR3 contains 19 residues. CDR3 in DNA: TGTGCCAGCAGCGTAGTCGGGCTGTCTTGGGACAGGGCCATAGAGACCCAGTACTTC. Translating it yields CASSVVGLSWDRAIETQYF.

The rearrangement uses TRBV18 and TRBJ2-4; the D gene is possibly TRBD1 (6 bases). The CDR3 is 16 residues long. V lost 1 base and J 0 bases, leaving 10 bases between the germline ends. The germline V gene encodes CDR1 KGHSH and CDR2 LQKENI. The CDR3 sequence is CASSPRDKLAKNIQYF. CDR3 sequence (DNA): TGTGCCAGCTCACCACGGGACAAATTAGCCAAAAACATTCAGTACTTC.

The rearrangement joins TRBV5-1 to TRBJ2-7; D could derive from TRBD1 or TRBD2 (5 bases each). Trimming cost V 1 base and J 2 bases, with 13 bases left between them. The CDR3 consists of 15 residues. The V gene's germline CDR1 is SGHRS and CDR2 YFSETQ. The CDR3 DNA sequence: TGCGCCAGCAGCTTGTGGGGACGGGGAGCCTACGAGCAGTACTTC. This codes for CASSLWGRGAYEQYF.

This chain uses TRBV7-2 with TRBJ1-2; D call uncertain. Trimming removed 5 bases from V and 7 bases from J, with 14 bases in between. Looked up from germline, CDR1 is SGHTA and CDR2 is FQGNSA. The CDR3 length is 13 residues. The CDR3 protein is CASSNHQAGGYTF. CDR3 sequence (DNA): TGTGCCAGCAGCAATCACCAGGCGGGTGGCTACACCTTC.

The genes are TRBV19 and TRBJ1-5; D remains ambiguous. V dropped 3 bases and J dropped 2 bases, with 11 bases sitting between them. The length of the CDR3 is 15 residues. Germline-derived CDR1 and CDR2 are LNHDA and SQIVND (reference sequence). CDR3 coding DNA: TGTGCCAGTAGTATCTGGGGTGCGGGCAATCAGCCCCAGCATTTT. Translated: CASSIWGAGNQPQHF.

In the case of this clone: Other DNA sequences from this sample encode an identical CDR3 as well. The J gene is TRBJ2-3, the V gene TRBV27, with TRBD2 matching over 13 bases. V lost 6 bases and J lost 1; bases outside the gene matches: 1. In germline, CDR1 is MNHEY, CDR2 SMNVEV (reference sequence). The CDR3 covers 15 residues. As DNA, the CDR3 is TGTGCCAGCAGAGGACTAGCGGGGGGCACAGATACGCAGTATTTT. Translated, it gives CASRGLAGGTDTQYF.

The V call is TRBV11-2, the J call TRBJ2-7; 10 nucleotides agree with TRBD1. V trimming: 7 bases; J trimming: 1 base; junction bases outside the gene matches: 4. Germline values: CDR1 SGHAT, CDR2 FQNNGV. There are 14 residues in the CDR3. DNA of the CDR3: TGTGCCAGCAAGACGGGACAGGGGTCCTACGAGCAGTACTTC. Translated: CASKTGQGSYEQYF.

This clone is medium-sized (0.01 to 0.1%) within its sample. The chain carries TRBV27 and TRBJ2-3; D ambiguous. V was pared by 5 bases and J by 2 bases, with 11 bases between. The CDR3 runs to 14 residues. Germline V gene lookup returns CDR1 MNHEY and CDR2 SMNVEV (reference sequence). CDR3 coding DNA: TGTGCCAGCAGTGATACCGGGCTCACAGATACGCAGTATTTT. Protein product: CASSDTGLTDTQYF.

The chain is built from TRBV10-3 and TRBJ2-4; 9 bases are shared with TRBD2. This CDR3 is built from 14 residues. The V gene's germline CDR1 is ENHRY and CDR2 SYGVKD. V was pared by 3 bases and J by 5 bases, with 2 bases of the junction left unmatched. The CDR3 DNA reads TGTGCCATCAGTGACCAGCGGGGGGAAAACATTCAGTACTTC. As protein: CAISDQRGENIQYF.

The V and J genes are TRBV6-5 and TRBJ2-3; D is tentatively TRBD1 or TRBD2 (5 bases each). The germline V gene has CDR1 MNHEY and CDR2 SVGAGI. V was cut by 6 bases and J by 0 bases, with 7 bases left in between. CDR3 size: 13 residues. The CDR3 protein is CASSRDSTDTQYF. The CDR3 DNA follows: TGTGCCAGCAGCCGGGACAGCACAGATACGCAGTATTTT.

The chain links TRBV4-3 to TRBJ2-7; TRBD1 is a possible D gene (5 bases). The CDR3 runs to 12 residues. V lost 0 bases to trimming and J lost 8 bases, with 8 bases between them. The germline gives CDR1 LGHNA, CDR2 YSLEER. The CDR3 DNA follows: TGCGCCAGCAGCCAAGACAGACAGCAGCAGTACTTC. Its protein is CASSQDRQQQYF.

The V and J genes are TRBV9 and TRBJ2-1; D is ambiguous. Per germline, CDR1 SGDLS and CDR2 YYNGEE. The CDR3 extends over 14 amino acids. Trimming took off 0 bases at V and 4 bases at J, with 8 bases between the two ends. The CDR3 loop is CASSVDPSYNEQFF. For the CDR3, the DNA is TGTGCCAGCAGCGTAGACCCTAGTTACAATGAGCAGTTCTTC.

The chain recombines TRBV5-1 with TRBJ1-2, with 11 nucleotides matching TRBD1. The V gene end was trimmed by 3 bases and the J gene end by 4 bases; junction bases not matched to a gene: 5. The CDR3 length is 15 residues. Germline loops: CDR1 SGHRS, CDR2 YFSETQ. The CDR3 nucleotides read TGCGCCAGCAGCTACAGGACAGGGGGCTTCTATGGCTACACCTTC. Protein: CASSYRTGGFYGYTF.

The chain carries TRBV30 and TRBJ2-7, with D hard to call. The CDR3 totals 11 residues. From germline, CDR1 is GTSNPN and CDR2 SVGIG (reference sequence). The V and J ends lost 6 bases and 4 bases respectively, with 10 bases between them. CDR3 protein: CACKDAYEQYF. The CDR3 DNA is TGTGCCTGCAAGGACGCATACGAGCAGTACTTC.

J is TRBJ2-7 and V is TRBV4-2; TRBD2 aligns across 9 bases. Germline assignment: CDR1 LGHNA and CDR2 YNFKEQ. V shed 3 bases and J 3 bases; nucleotides not matched to a gene: 9. The CDR3 has 16 amino acids. This chain's CDR3 is CASSHVSGLAYYEQYF. CDR3 DNA sequence: TGTGCCAGCAGCCATGTTTCGGGACTAGCTTACTACGAGCAGTACTTC.

The chain links TRBV6-5 to TRBJ2-5, with 9 bases matching TRBD2. CDR1 is MNHEY and CDR2 is SVGAGI in the germline V gene. V shed 4 bases, J shed 4 bases, and the junction held 10 bases outside the gene matches. The CDR3 consists of 16 residues. CDR3 nucleotides: TGTGCCAGCAGTTTAGCGGGAGTCGACCCACGAGAGACCCAGTACTTC. Protein product: CASSLAGVDPRETQYF.